This record concerns one T cell receptor beta chain sequence. The data originate from a study of blood T cell repertoires in COVID-19. About the research overall: Spain, Italy and the United States supplied samples that represented acute and convalescent COVID-19.

Per the original methods: Estimation of nucleated cell counts was performed using reference gene primer amplification. Repertoires were generated with immunoSEQ multiplex PCR, while TCRdb's copy carries only in-frame clones and drops some. V and J calls plus clone size are reproduced from that table; the DNA served to infer D and trimming. The repertoire holds 250,000 to 300,000 clones, roughly 86% seen once, with 1.5% to 2% in the top ten. V lost 5 bases and J lost 0, with 11 bases in between. The germline V gene has CDR1 MDHEN and CDR2 SYDVKM. The CDR3 contains 15 residues. In terms of age and location, participants ranged from roughly 18 to 95 years and lived in about 25 US areas. Resolution of symptoms, clearance, or two negative PCRs was present in recovered Cohort 3 donors.

Sequencing was carried out using PBMCs or T cells enriched from blood (not recorded which). V is TRBV28 and J is TRBJ1-5; no clear D. This clonotype was obtained from a woman in her sixties or seventies who had recovered from COVID-19. CDR3 bases: TGTGCCAGCAGTCCCCAGAAGAATAGCAATCAGCCCCAGCATTTT. Protein product: CASSPQKNSNQPQHF.